One sample yielded the 8 T cell receptor beta chains listed below, sequenced in a study of identical twins. MiXCR, applied by TCRdb to the 5' RACE reads, yields one record per CDR3 protein. The data show approximately 630,000 distinct CDR3 sequences, 7% to 7.5% seen once. This sample also appeared in a second study, on yellow fever vaccine responses in identical twins.

Sequences were obtained from PBMCs. The receptor source for this set is a woman between 18 and 29 years old in good health.

This clonotype has more than one count but fewer than ten. The chain uses TRBV9 and TRBJ1-6, with no clear D. Germline CDR1 and CDR2: SGDLS and YYNGEE. Deletions cut 3 bases from V and 0 bases from J, with 7 bases between. The CDR3 length is 15 residues. The CDR3, as DNA: TGTGCCAGCAGCGCGCAGCACTCCTATAATTCACCCCTCCACTTT. Protein product: CASSAQHSYNSPLHF.

This clonotype was counted ten times or more. The rearrangement links TRBV6-1 to TRBJ2-1, with 12 positions matching TRBD2. V was clipped by 4 bases and J by 0 bases; unmatched bases: 7. CDR1 and CDR2 from the germline V gene are MNHNS and SASEGT. The CDR3 contains 18 residues. CDR3 sequence: CASSGTSGRYFSYNEQFF. The CDR3 nucleotides read TGTGCCAGCAGTGGAACTAGCGGGAGGTACTTCTCCTACAATGAGCAGTTCTTC.

The V gene is TRBV25-1, the J gene TRBJ2-5; a weak D match, TRBD2 (5 bases). V lost 1 base, J lost 4 bases, and 13 bases lay in between. This CDR3 comprises 15 residues. Germline assignment: CDR1 MGHDK and CDR2 SYGVNS. CDR3 coding DNA: TGTGCCAGCAGTGAATCTGGGTTCCGGGGAGAGACCCAGTACTTC. This translates into CASSESGFRGETQYF.

J is TRBJ2-1 and V is TRBV5-1; no clear D. CDR3 length equals 16 residues. In germline, CDR1 is SGHRS, CDR2 YFSETQ. Trimming pared 0 bases from V and 4 bases from J, leaving 14 bases between. The CDR3 spells CASSLAPPYGYNEQFF. In DNA, the CDR3 is TGCGCCAGCAGCTTGGCCCCACCATACGGTTACAATGAGCAGTTCTTC.

This clonotype was counted at least ten times. V gene TRBV5-1 combines with J gene TRBJ2-2; D remains ambiguous. V was cut by 4 bases and J by 6 bases, with 16 bases left in between. Germline V gives CDR1 SGHRS, CDR2 YFSETQ. The CDR3 covers 15 residues. Here the CDR3 reads CASSPAVALAGELFF. In nucleotides, the CDR3 is TGCGCCAGCAGCCCGGCGGTAGCTTTGGCCGGGGAGCTGTTTTTT.

This clonotype was detected a few times. V usage is TRBV7-2 and J usage is TRBJ2-2; TRBD2 agrees at 12 bases. CDR3 size: 17 residues. The ends lost 5 bases at V and 6 bases at J; junction bases unmatched: 10. The germline V gene encodes CDR1 SGHTA and CDR2 FQGNSA. As DNA, the CDR3 is TGTGCCAGCAGCGCTGGGACTAGCGGGTTTGAAGCCGGGGAGCTGTTTTTT. Its protein product is CASSAGTSGFEAGELFF.

This clonotype was observed at least ten times. The chain is built from TRBV20-1 and TRBJ2-7, with 8 positions matching TRBD1. Germline values: CDR1 DFQATT, CDR2 SNEGSKA (reference sequence). CDR3 length: 15 amino acids. V was pared by 6 bases and J by 0 bases, with 10 bases of the junction left unmatched. Here the CDR3 DNA reads TGCAGTGCCCAACCCTCGGACAGGGACTCCTACGAGCAGTACTTC. Its protein product is CSAQPSDRDSYEQYF.

The sample holds many counts of this clonotype. The genes are TRBV5-6 and TRBJ1-1, with D possibly matching TRBD1 (6 bases). V dropped 2 bases and J dropped 0 bases, with 14 bases sitting between them. CDR3 length: 16 amino acids. Germline V CDR1 and CDR2: SGHDT, YYEEEE. CDR3 sequence: CASSFGGGYMNTEAFF. In nucleotides, the CDR3 is TGTGCCAGCAGCTTTGGGGGGGGCTACATGAACACTGAAGCTTTCTTT.